One and the same sample provided the 26 T cell receptor beta chains below, sequenced in a study of T cells in Graves' hyperthyroidism and ophthalmopathy. RNA transcripts yielded amplified TCR beta CDR3 regions. The HTBI set primed first-round TCR CDR3 RT-PCR. One entry per CDR3 protein, called by TCRdb with MiXCR from the multiplex PCR reads. Among about 350,000 distinct CDR3 sequences listed, approximately 16% were seen once. What was sequenced was blood. Source of these receptors: a woman aged 55-75 years with Graves' ophthalmopathy.

This clonotype occurred many times. J is TRBJ2-1 and V is TRBV7-6, with 8 bases identical to TRBD1. The CDR3 consists of 16 residues. V dropped 5 bases and J dropped 0; count of bases not matched to a gene: 6. The V gene's germline CDR1 is SGHVS and CDR2 FNYEAQ. CDR3 sequence: CASSPGGGFSYNEQFF. The CDR3 DNA is TGTGCCAGCAGCCCAGGGGGCGGATTCTCCTACAATGAGCAGTTCTTC.

A word on this clonotype: A read error may account for a junction end that differs from germline. The chain links TRBV20-1 to TRBJ1-3, with D maybe TRBD1 (6 bases). This CDR3 spans 11 amino acids. Per the germline V gene, CDR1 is DFQATT and CDR2 is SNEGSKA (reference sequence). The CDR3 bases are TGCAGTGGCAGGGGTGGAGACACCATATATTTT. It translates to CSGRGGDTIYF.

This clonotype was seen a handful of times. This chain links TRBV11-1 with TRBJ2-1, with 8 bases fitting TRBD2. V dropped 4 bases and J dropped 7; count of bases not matched to a gene: 6. The CDR3 has 14 amino acids. Per the germline V gene, CDR1 is SGHAT and CDR2 is FQDESV (reference sequence). The CDR3 coding sequence is TGTGCCAGCAGCTCCCCGCGGGGGGTTAATGAGCAGTTCTTC. It encodes CASSSPRGVNEQFF.

With respect to this clonotype: A much larger clone is a single base away; this may be a read error. The chain combines TRBV5-1 with TRBJ1-1, with D unresolved. The CDR3 has 14 residues. Germline assignment: CDR1 SGHRS and CDR2 YFSETQ. The CDR3 bases are TGCGCCGGCAGCTTGGCGGCGGGAAGCACTGAAGCTTTCTTT. It yields the protein CAGSLAAGSTEAFF.

This clonotype appeared many times. V is TRBV5-1 and J is TRBJ2-2; 11 bases align to TRBD2. Germline CDR1 SGHRS, CDR2 YFSETQ. The CDR3 totals 15 residues. Trimming cost V 7 bases and J 1 base; bases outside gene matches: 3. CDR3 sequence reads: CASRGTSGNTGELFF. The CDR3 DNA reads as TGCGCCAGCCGCGGGACTAGCGGGAACACCGGGGAGCTGTTTTTT.

This clonotype showed up many times. The chain couples TRBV15 to TRBJ2-1; 8 nucleotides align to TRBD2. CDR1 and CDR2 from the germline V gene are LNHNV and YYDKDF (reference sequence). Trimming removed 0 bases from V and 7 bases from J; junction bases left unmatched: 8. The CDR3 totals 16 residues. Written as DNA, the CDR3 is TGTGCCACCAGCAGAGATTGGTCGACTAGCGAGAATGAGCAGTTCTTC. Translating gives CATSRDWSTSENEQFF. The full variable domain, completed using reference TRBV15 and TRBJ2-1, is DAMVIQNPRYQVTQFGKPVTLSCSQTLNHNVMYWYQQKSSQAPKLLFHYYDKDFNNEADTPDNFQSRRPNTSFCFLDIRSPGLGDTAMYLCATSRDWSTSENEQFFGPGTRLTVL.

Many counts were recorded for this clonotype. The chain's CDR3 is CASSVSWGPAYEQYF. CDR3 nucleotide sequence: TGTGCCAGCAGCGTCAGTTGGGGGCCAGCCTACGAGCAGTACTTC. The chain carries TRBV9 and TRBJ2-7, with a weak D call TRBD1 (6 bases). This CDR3 spans 15 amino acids. The V gene lost 2 bases and the J gene lost 2 bases, with 14 bases spanning the gap. From germline, CDR1 is SGDLS and CDR2 YYNGEE.

This clonotype occurred many times. J is TRBJ1-1 and V is TRBV20-1, with a tentative D call TRBD1 (6 bases). The ends were cut back, 0 bases at V and 4 bases at J, with 12 bases in the middle. Per the germline V gene, CDR1 is DFQATT and CDR2 is SNEGSKA (reference sequence). The CDR3 has 14 amino acids. CDR3 DNA sequence: TGCAGTGCTAGAGATCAAGAGGGGGTCACTGAAGCTTTCTTT. Translating it yields CSARDQEGVTEAFF.

J is TRBJ2-1 and V is TRBV10-1, with TRBD2 identical over 7 bases. CDR1 is WNHNN, CDR2 SYGVQD, per germline (reference sequence). J lost 6 bases, V lost 6 bases, and 8 bases had no gene match. The CDR3 totals 14 residues. As DNA, the CDR3 is TGCGCCAGCAGCTGGACTAGGTCGAGCAATGAGCAGTTCTTC. It yields the protein CASSWTRSSNEQFF.

The CDR3 nucleotides are TGTGCCAGCAGCTTAGTGGGGCTAGCGGGAAGGGCAGATACGCAGTATTTT. Translating it yields CASSLVGLAGRADTQYF. V is TRBV7-9 and J is TRBJ2-3; 9 bases map to TRBD2. The J segment lost 4 bases and the V segment lost 1 base, leaving 9 bases of the junction unmatched. The CDR3 consists of 17 residues. The germline V gene has CDR1 SEHNR and CDR2 FQNEAQ (reference sequence).

The table lists this clonotype with a few counts. The gene calls are TRBV28 and TRBJ2-1; 9 bases match TRBD2. The length of the CDR3 is 16 residues. With 5 bases clipped from V and 0 bases from J, the junction kept 5 bases outside the gene matches. The germline V gene has CDR1 MDHEN and CDR2 SYDVKM. The CDR3 region has the DNA TGTGCCAGCAGTGCCCTTAGCGGGAGCTCCTACAATGAGCAGTTCTTC. Translation gives CASSALSGSSYNEQFF.

The chain uses TRBV7-9 and TRBJ1-4, with D maybe TRBD1 (5 bases). The germline V gene encodes CDR1 SEHNR and CDR2 FQNEAQ (reference sequence). The CDR3 is 12 amino acids. The ends were cut back, 6 bases at V and 10 bases at J, with 12 bases in the middle. CDR3 DNA: TGTGCCAGCAGAGAGGACAACGGAAAACTGTTTTTT. Protein sequence: CASREDNGKLFF.

Comments on this clonotype: A read error may produce the germline difference seen at one junction end. The CDR3 spells CASSRELETQETQYF. As DNA, the CDR3 is TGTGCCAGCAGCCGAGAATTGGAAACCCAAGAGACCCAGTACTTC. The chain carries TRBV4-1 and TRBJ2-5; D gene uncertain. There are 15 residues in the CDR3. CDR1 is MGHRA and CDR2 is YSYEKL in the germline V gene.

This chain links TRBV6-5 with TRBJ2-7; TRBD1 aligns across 7 bases. The V gene's germline CDR1 is MNHEY and CDR2 SVGAGI. V dropped 2 bases and J dropped 2; count of bases not matched to a gene: 6. The CDR3 is made up of 15 amino acids. The CDR3 sequence: CASSYVQGSTYEQYF. DNA of the CDR3: TGTGCCAGCAGTTACGTACAGGGGTCAACCTACGAGCAGTACTTC.

The chain joins TRBV9 to TRBJ2-1; D is undetermined. The ends were cut back, 3 bases at V and 5 bases at J, with 12 bases in the middle. CDR1 and CDR2 (germline): SGDLS, YYNGEE. The CDR3 runs to 14 residues. The CDR3 loop is CASSEPSSDNEQFF. In nucleotides, the CDR3 is TGTGCCAGCAGCGAACCTAGTTCAGACAATGAGCAGTTCTTC. The whole variable domain, filled in from reference TRBV9 and TRBJ2-1, reads DSGVTQTPKHLITATGQRVTLRCSPRSGDLSVYWYQQSLDQGLQFLIQYYNGEERAKGNILERFSAQQFPDLHSELNLSSLELGDSALYFCASSEPSSDNEQFFGPGTRLTVL.

This clonotype was seen many times. The chain carries TRBV28 and TRBJ2-1; D is possibly TRBD2 (7 bases). Germline V gene sequence: CDR1 MDHEN, CDR2 SYDVKM. The length of the CDR3 is 14 residues. The V end lost 3 bases, the J end lost 10 bases, and 16 bases lay between the germline ends. The CDR3 sequence: CASSFLGGGGEQFF. CDR3 in DNA: TGTGCCAGCAGTTTTCTCGGGGGAGGGGGGGAGCAGTTCTTC. The full variable domain, with the rest looked up from reference TRBV28 and TRBJ2-1, is DVKVTQSSRYLVKRTGEKVFLECVQDMDHENMFWYRQDPGLGLRLIYFSYDVKMKEKGDIPEGYSVSREKKERFSLILESASTNQTSMYLCASSFLGGGGEQFFGPGTRLTVL.

At least ten counts were recorded for this clonotype. The rearrangement links TRBV27 to TRBJ1-2; D not certain. The germline CDR1 and CDR2 sequences are MNHEY and SMNVEV (reference sequence). The CDR3 consists of 13 residues. Trimming took 5 bases from V and 6 from J, leaving 13 bases between them. The CDR3 nucleotides are TGTGCCAGCAGTCTGCAAGGGTGGGATGGCTACACCTTC. It is translated as CASSLQGWDGYTF.

This clonotype has at least ten counts. The chain carries TRBV6-2 or TRBV6-3 and TRBJ2-7; D ambiguous. This CDR3 region has 14 residues. Looked up from germline, CDR1 is MNHEY and CDR2 is SVGEGT. V was cut by 4 bases and J by 0 bases, with 10 bases left in between. The DNA of the CDR3 is TGTGCCAGCAGTTGGGCCCCCGGCTCCTACGAGCAGTACTTC. It specifies CASSWAPGSYEQYF.

This clonotype has a handful of counts. The genes are TRBV2 and TRBJ2-1; 8 positions match TRBD1. J gave up 4 bases and V 10 bases, and 6 bases lay outside the gene matches. The CDR3 runs to 13 residues. CDR1 SNHLY and CDR2 FYNNEI come from the germline V gene. The CDR3 here is CANGQGPYNEQFF. CDR3 DNA: TGTGCCAACGGACAGGGACCTTACAATGAGCAGTTCTTC.

The chain joins TRBV28 to TRBJ2-7, with 11 bases identical to TRBD2. Unmatched junction bases numbered 7, after V lost 6 bases and J lost 3 bases. CDR1 and CDR2 from the germline V gene are MDHEN and SYDVKM. This CDR3 has 15 residues. The CDR3: CASRTGTSGYYEQYF. DNA of the CDR3: TGTGCCAGCAGGACCGGGACTAGCGGTTACTACGAGCAGTACTTC.

The rearrangement links TRBV19 to TRBJ2-2; D uncertain. Trimming removed 8 bases from V and 8 bases from J, with 18 bases in between. CDR1 and CDR2 (germline): LNHDA, SQIVND (reference sequence). The CDR3 length is 14 residues. CDR3 sequence (DNA): TGTGCCAGTGCGGTGGGCGCCTTAACTGGGGAGCTGTTTTTT. This codes for CASAVGALTGELFF. Using reference TRBV19 and TRBJ2-2 for the parts outside the CDR3, the full variable domain is DGGITQSPKYLFRKEGQNVTLSCEQNLNHDAMYWYRQDPGQGLRLIYYSQIVNDFQKGDIAEGYSVSREKKESFPLTVTSAQKNPTAFYLCASAVGALTGELFFGEGSRLTVL.

This clonotype came up many times. The chain links TRBV5-1 to TRBJ2-3; TRBD1 agrees at 7 bases. J gave up 1 base and V 0 bases, and 5 bases lay outside the gene matches. The CDR3 length is 16 residues. Looked up from germline, CDR1 is SGHRS and CDR2 is YFSETQ. This CDR3 reads CASSLADRAGTDTQYF. The CDR3 DNA reads as TGCGCCAGCAGCTTGGCAGACAGGGCGGGCACAGATACGCAGTATTTT.

To note about this clonotype: The germline gene is not matched at one end of the junction; a read error may be the cause. The genes are TRBV27 and TRBJ1-6, with D possibly being TRBD1 (5 bases). The CDR3 totals 15 residues. Germline V gene sequence: CDR1 MNHEY, CDR2 SMNVEV (reference sequence). The CDR3 protein is CASSLFPGYNPPLHF. The CDR3 region has the DNA TGTGCCAGCAGTTTATTTCCAGGGTATAATCCACCCCTCCACTTT.

This clonotype was detected ten times or more. This chain connects TRBV5-1 to TRBJ2-3, with 7 bases identical to TRBD2. CDR1 and CDR2 from the germline V gene are SGHRS and YFSETQ. This CDR3 spans 17 amino acids. Losses at the gene ends were 4 bases for V and 4 bases for J; bases not matched to a gene: 15. CDR3 sequence: CASSPSPVAGGSDTQYF. The CDR3 DNA reads as TGCGCCAGCAGCCCATCGCCCGTAGCGGGCGGGTCAGATACGCAGTATTTT. Variable domain in full (rest from reference TRBV5-1 and TRBJ2-3): KAGVTQTPRYLIKTRGQQVTLSCSPISGHRSVSWYQQTPGQGLQFLFEYFSETQRNKGNFPGRFSGRQFSNSRSEMNVSTLELGDSALYLCASSPSPVAGGSDTQYFGPGTRLTVL.

This clonotype was counted ten times or more. The rearrangement links TRBV20-1 to TRBJ2-7; TRBD2 matches at 12 bases. This CDR3 comprises 15 residues. Germline CDR1 is DFQATT and CDR2 is SNEGSKA (reference sequence). J was trimmed by 6 bases and V by 4 bases; bases with no gene match: 10. DNA of the CDR3: TGCAGTGCTACTAGCGGGAGGGCCGACGAGGTCGAGCAGTACTTC. This sequence encodes CSATSGRADEVEQYF.

This clonotype was recorded many times. The chain couples TRBV20-1 to TRBJ1-5; D uncertain. The CDR3 extends over 12 amino acids. Germline lookup yields CDR1 DFQATT and CDR2 SNEGSKA (reference sequence). V shed 3 bases and J shed 0 bases, with 3 bases lying between them. CDR3 DNA sequence: TGCAGTGCTAGGCATAGCAATCAGCCCCAGCATTTT. Residues: CSARHSNQPQHF.